This T cell receptor beta chain was observed in a study of control samples from healthy donors and cancer patients. This CDR3 region has 13 residues. Trimming shortened V by 10 bases and J by 4 bases, and 16 bases separated the two germline ends. Germline V gene data show CDR1 as LNHDA and CDR2 as SQIVND (reference sequence). TCRdb's table, derived via immunoSEQ multiplex PCR, lists solely in-frame clones and lacks some. There are about 140,000 clones in the sample; about 89% occur only once, and more than 6.5% lies in the top ten. The TCR sequence derives from a young man in good health. The sequencing sample was made of blood. V is TRBV19 and J is TRBJ1-1; no definite D call. DNA for the CDR3: TGTGCCACCCACGCCTGGGCGGTCACTGAAGCTTTCTTT. This codes for CATHAWAVTEAFF.